The rows below give T cell receptor beta chains drawn from one sample of a study of cytomegalovirus exposure and HLA in healthy donors. Only in-frame clones appear in the TCRdb table, and some are missing; sequencing was by immunoSEQ multiplex PCR. The sample is made up of about 82,000 clones, and the top ten hold around 1.1% of it. The sequenced sample consisted of PBMCs. Receptors were obtained from a woman in her thirties in good health and CMV-seronegative. CDR3s include the opening cysteine and the closing phenylalanine or tryptophan.

V: TRBV29-1; J: TRBJ2-3; CDR3: CSVEGRFTDTQYF
V: TRBV7-2; J: TRBJ1-1; CDR3: CASSRQGGAGNTEAFF
V: TRBV10-3; J: TRBJ1-1; CDR3: CATGGDGLQLFF
V: TRBV30; J: TRBJ1-2; CDR3: CAWIPDRAPGYGYTF
V: TRBV30; J: TRBJ1-1; CDR3: CAWSYLQGDTEAFF
V: TRBV5-1; J: TRBJ2-5; CDR3: CASSLFLTGGGETQYF
V: TRBV19; J: TRBJ1-4; CDR3: CASSWRASEKLFF
V: TRBV10-1; J: TRBJ2-3; CDR3: CASSESRPVVDTQYF
V: TRBV2; J: TRBJ2-7; CDR3: CASSVGQTSYEQYF
V: TRBV6-5; J: TRBJ1-1; CDR3: CASSYDRGRGTEAFF
V: TRBV19; J: TRBJ1-1; CDR3: CASSGQTGTEAFF
V: TRBV2; J: TRBJ1-2; CDR3: CASRRGQEGYTF
V: TRBV2; J: TRBJ1-2; CDR3: CASSADSGNYGYTF
V: TRBV11-2; J: TRBJ1-1; CDR3: CASSDGPGAYEAFF
V: TRBV6-1; J: TRBJ1-4; CDR3: CASSKDWPTNEKLFF
V: TRBV30; J: TRBJ1-1; CDR3: CAWTQWGQEAFF
V: TRBV18; J: TRBJ2-7; CDR3: CASSRDIIYEQYF
V: TRBV7-9; J: TRBJ2-7; CDR3: CASTGDIYEQYF
V: TRBV30; J: TRBJ1-6; CDR3: CAWRGQGDSPLHF
V: TRBV18; J: TRBJ2-5; CDR3: CASSPPREQGRETQYF
V: TRBV5-5; J: TRBJ2-7; CDR3: CASSFSGTPVVYEQYF
V: TRBV4-1; J: TRBJ2-7; CDR3: CASSQTGQGAYEQYF
V: TRBV5-1; J: TRBJ1-2; CDR3: CASSDTGGYGYTF
V: TRBV14; J: TRBJ2-2; CDR3: CASSLYLPGTGRNTGELFF
V: TRBV2; J: TRBJ1-2; CDR3: CASSVTGPNYGYTF
V: TRBV6-6; J: TRBJ2-7; CDR3: CASSYAKGQGAYEQYF
V: TRBV5-5; J: TRBJ2-7; CDR3: CASSSRMYEQYF
V: TRBV5-4; J: TRBJ1-2; CDR3: CASSPRWTAANYGYTF
V: TRBV30; J: TRBJ1-2; CDR3: CAWSRGNGPSGYTF
V: TRBV7-2; J: TRBJ2-7; CDR3: CASSLGQAAGSYEQYF
V: TRBV29-1; J: TRBJ2-1; CDR3: CSVEGRVSDNEQFF
V: TRBV5-1; J: TRBJ2-1; CDR3: CASSLIGDEQFF
V: TRBV19; J: TRBJ1-1; CDR3: CASSSNTRGNTEAFF
V: TRBV6-5; J: TRBJ1-1; CDR3: CASSHGTATEAFF
V: TRBV5-4; J: TRBJ2-1; CDR3: CASTLYGRGRNEQFF
V: TRBV29-1; J: TRBJ1-2; CDR3: CSAWTGPMLDGYTF
V: TRBV29-1; J: TRBJ2-7; CDR3: CSVAGGSAYEQYF
V: TRBV2; J: TRBJ1-4; CDR3: CASNPDRGLSKLFF
V: TRBV2; J: TRBJ1-2; CDR3: CASSDDRALKEGYTF
V: TRBV30; J: TRBJ1-1; CDR3: CAFMITENTEAFF
V: TRBV2; J: TRBJ1-2; CDR3: CASSLGQNSNYGYTF
V: TRBV5-1; J: TRBJ2-2; CDR3: CASSPGTGYTGELFF
V: TRBV18; J: TRBJ2-3; CDR3: CASRPLAVGTDTQYF
V: TRBV19; J: TRBJ1-6; CDR3: CASSTIDNSPLHF
V: TRBV7-9; J: TRBJ1-2; CDR3: CASSLVGGGYGYTF
V: TRBV30; J: TRBJ1-5; CDR3: CAWSTGASNQPQHF
V: TRBV5-5; J: TRBJ1-5; CDR3: CASSLTGGRGNQPQHF
V: TRBV11-2; J: TRBJ2-7; CDR3: CASSLGGGSYEQYF
V: TRBV2; J: TRBJ2-1; CDR3: CASSRDLNPNEQFF
V: TRBV5-1; J: TRBJ2-1; CDR3: CASSSTGTGTYNEQFF
V: TRBV11-2; J: TRBJ2-1; CDR3: CASSPGLGVTNEQFF
V: TRBV18; J: TRBJ2-3; CDR3: CASSPLGSGYYTDTQYF
V: TRBV19; J: TRBJ1-1; CDR3: CASTHGTEMNTEAFF
V: TRBV6-5; J: TRBJ2-3; CDR3: CASSYSYTDTQYF
V: TRBV7-9; J: TRBJ1-1; CDR3: CASRSGGNTEAFF
V: TRBV2; J: TRBJ2-2; CDR3: CASSHHWTTDTGELFF
V: TRBV6-5; J: TRBJ1-1; CDR3: CASSSTGNTEAFF
V: TRBV5-4; J: TRBJ2-7; CDR3: CASSSTGNEQYF
V: TRBV18; J: TRBJ1-1; CDR3: CASSPGQGATEAFF